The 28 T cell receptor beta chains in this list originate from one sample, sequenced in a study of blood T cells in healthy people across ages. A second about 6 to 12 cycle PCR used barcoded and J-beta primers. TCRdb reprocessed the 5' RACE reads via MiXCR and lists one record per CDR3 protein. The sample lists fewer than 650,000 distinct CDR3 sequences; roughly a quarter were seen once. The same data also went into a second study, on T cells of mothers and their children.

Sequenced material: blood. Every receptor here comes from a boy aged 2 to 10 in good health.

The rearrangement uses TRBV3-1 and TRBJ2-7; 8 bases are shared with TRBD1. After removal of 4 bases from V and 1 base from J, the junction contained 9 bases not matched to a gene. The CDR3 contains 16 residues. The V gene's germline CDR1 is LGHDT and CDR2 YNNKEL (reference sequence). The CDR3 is CASSLEGQAPSYEQYF. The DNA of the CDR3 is TGTGCCAGCAGCCTTGAGGGACAGGCACCTTCCTACGAGCAGTACTTC.

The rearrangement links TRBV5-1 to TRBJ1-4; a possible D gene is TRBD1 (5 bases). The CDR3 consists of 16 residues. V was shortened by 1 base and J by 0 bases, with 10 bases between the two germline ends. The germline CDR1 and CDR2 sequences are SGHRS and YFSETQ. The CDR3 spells CASSLFQGPTNEKLFF. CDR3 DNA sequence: TGCGCCAGCAGCTTGTTCCAGGGTCCAACTAATGAAAAACTGTTTTTT.

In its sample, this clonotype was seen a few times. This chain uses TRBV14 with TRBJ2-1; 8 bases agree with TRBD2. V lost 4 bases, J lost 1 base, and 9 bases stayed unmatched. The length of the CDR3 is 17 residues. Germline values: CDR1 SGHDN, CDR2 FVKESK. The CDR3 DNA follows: TGTGCCAGCAGCCCTGGGAGCGGGAGAGGTTCCTACAATGAGCAGTTCTTC. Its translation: CASSPGSGRGSYNEQFF.

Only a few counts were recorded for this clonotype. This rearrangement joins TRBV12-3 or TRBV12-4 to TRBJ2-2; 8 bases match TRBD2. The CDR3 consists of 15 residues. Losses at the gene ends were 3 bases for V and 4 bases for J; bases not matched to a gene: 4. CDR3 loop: CASSFGRGGTGELFF. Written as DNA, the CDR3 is TGTGCCAGCAGTTTCGGACGGGGGGGCACCGGGGAGCTGTTTTTT.

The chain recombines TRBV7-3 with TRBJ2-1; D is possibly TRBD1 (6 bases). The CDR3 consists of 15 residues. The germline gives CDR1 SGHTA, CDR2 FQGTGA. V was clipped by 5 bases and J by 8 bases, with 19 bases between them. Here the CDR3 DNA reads TGTGCCAGCAGCCCCAGGGGCCATGCGAAGGATGAGCAGTTCTTC. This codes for CASSPRGHAKDEQFF.

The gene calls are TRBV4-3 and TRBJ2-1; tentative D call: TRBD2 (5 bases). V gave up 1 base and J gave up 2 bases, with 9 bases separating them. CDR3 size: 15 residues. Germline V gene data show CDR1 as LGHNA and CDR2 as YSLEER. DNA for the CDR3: TGCGCCAGCAGCCAAGTTCGGACTGCCTACAATGAGCAGTTCTTC. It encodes CASSQVRTAYNEQFF.

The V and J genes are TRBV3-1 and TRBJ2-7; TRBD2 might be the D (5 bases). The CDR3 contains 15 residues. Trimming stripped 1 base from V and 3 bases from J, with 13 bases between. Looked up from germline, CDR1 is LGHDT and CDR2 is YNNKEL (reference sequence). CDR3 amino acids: CASSQGSKRSYEQYF. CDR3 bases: TGTGCCAGCAGCCAAGGCAGTAAGCGGAGCTACGAGCAGTACTTC.

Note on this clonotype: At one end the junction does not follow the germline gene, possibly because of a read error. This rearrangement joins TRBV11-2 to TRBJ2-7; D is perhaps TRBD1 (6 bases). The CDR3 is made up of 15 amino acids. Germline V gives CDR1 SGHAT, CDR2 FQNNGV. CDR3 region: CAGSSVTGSPYEQYF. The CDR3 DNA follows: TGTGCCGGCAGCTCCGTAACAGGGTCCCCCTACGAGCAGTACTTC.

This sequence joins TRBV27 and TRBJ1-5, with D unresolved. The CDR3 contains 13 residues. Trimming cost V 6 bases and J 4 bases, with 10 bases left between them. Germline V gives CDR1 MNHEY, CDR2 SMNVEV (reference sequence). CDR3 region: CASRPSRNQPQHF. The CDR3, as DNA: TGTGCCAGCAGACCCTCGCGGAATCAGCCCCAGCATTTT.

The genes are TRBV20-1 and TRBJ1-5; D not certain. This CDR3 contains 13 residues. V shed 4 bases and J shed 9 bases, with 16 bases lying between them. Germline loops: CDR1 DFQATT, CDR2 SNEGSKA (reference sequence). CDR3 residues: CSATLSPRGPQHF. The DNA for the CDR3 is TGCAGTGCTACCCTTTCCCCACGGGGGCCCCAGCATTTT.

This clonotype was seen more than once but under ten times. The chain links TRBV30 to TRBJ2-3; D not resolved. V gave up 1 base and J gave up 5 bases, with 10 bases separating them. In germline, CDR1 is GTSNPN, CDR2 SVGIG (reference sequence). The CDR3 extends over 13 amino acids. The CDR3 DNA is TGTGCCTGGAGTGGTCTATTACGAGATACGCAGTATTTT. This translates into CAWSGLLRDTQYF.

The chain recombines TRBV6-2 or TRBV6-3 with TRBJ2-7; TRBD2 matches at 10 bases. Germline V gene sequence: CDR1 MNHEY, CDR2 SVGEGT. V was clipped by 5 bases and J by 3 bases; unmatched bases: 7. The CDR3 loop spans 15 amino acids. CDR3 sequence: CASSKGLARNYEQYF. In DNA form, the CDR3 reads TGTGCCAGCAGTAAGGGACTAGCGAGGAACTACGAGCAGTACTTC.

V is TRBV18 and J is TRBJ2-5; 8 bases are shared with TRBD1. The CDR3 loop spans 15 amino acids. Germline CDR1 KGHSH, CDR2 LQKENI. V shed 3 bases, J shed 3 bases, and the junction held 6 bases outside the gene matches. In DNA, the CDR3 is TGTGCCAGCTCACCTTCGACAGGGGCTGAAGAGACCCAGTACTTC. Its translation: CASSPSTGAEETQYF.

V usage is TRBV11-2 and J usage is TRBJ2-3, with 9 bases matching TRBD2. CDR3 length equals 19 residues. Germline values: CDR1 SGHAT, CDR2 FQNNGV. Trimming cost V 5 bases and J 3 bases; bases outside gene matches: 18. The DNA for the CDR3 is TGTGCCAGCAGCCCAAGAAGTCTGGCGGGGGGGCAAAGGACAGATACGCAGTATTTT. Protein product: CASSPRSLAGGQRTDTQYF.

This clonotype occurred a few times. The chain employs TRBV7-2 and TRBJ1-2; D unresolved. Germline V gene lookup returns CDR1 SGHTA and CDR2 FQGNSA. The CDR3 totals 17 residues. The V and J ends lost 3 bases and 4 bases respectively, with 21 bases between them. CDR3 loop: CASSFPPGRVGRYGYTF. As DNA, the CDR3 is TGTGCCAGCAGCTTTCCACCGGGGAGGGTAGGGCGCTATGGCTACACCTTC.

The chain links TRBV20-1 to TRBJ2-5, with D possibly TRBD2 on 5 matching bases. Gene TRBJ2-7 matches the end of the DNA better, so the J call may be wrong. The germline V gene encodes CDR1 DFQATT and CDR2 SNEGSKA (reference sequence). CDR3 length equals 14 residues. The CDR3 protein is CSARDLSSGYEQYF. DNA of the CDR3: TGCAGTGCTAGAGACCTGTCCAGCGGTTACGAGCAGTACTTC.

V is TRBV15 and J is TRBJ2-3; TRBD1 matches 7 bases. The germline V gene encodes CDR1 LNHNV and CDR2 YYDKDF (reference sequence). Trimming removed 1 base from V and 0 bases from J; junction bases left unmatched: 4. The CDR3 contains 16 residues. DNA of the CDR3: TGTGCCACCAGCAGAGGGGACAGTAGTAGCACAGATACGCAGTATTTT. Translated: CATSRGDSSSTDTQYF.

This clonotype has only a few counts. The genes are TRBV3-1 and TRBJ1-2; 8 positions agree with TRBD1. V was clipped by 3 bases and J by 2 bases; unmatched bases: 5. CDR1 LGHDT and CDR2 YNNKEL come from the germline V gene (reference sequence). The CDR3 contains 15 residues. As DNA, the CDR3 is TGTGCCAGCAGCCAGCCTGGACAGGGAAACTATGGCTACACCTTC. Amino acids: CASSQPGQGNYGYTF.

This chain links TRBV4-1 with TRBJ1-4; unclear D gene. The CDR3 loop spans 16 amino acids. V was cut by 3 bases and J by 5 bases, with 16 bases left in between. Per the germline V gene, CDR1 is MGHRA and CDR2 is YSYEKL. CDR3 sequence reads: CASSQDDVGINEKLFF. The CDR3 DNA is TGCGCCAGCAGCCAGGATGACGTAGGGATAAATGAAAAACTGTTTTTT.

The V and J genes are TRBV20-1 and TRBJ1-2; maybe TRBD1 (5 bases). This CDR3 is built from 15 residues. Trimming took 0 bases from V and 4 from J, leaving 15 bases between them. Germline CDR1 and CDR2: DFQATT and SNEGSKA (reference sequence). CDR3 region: CSARDENPGTYGYTF. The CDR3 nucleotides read TGCAGTGCTAGAGATGAGAATCCAGGGACCTATGGCTACACCTTC.

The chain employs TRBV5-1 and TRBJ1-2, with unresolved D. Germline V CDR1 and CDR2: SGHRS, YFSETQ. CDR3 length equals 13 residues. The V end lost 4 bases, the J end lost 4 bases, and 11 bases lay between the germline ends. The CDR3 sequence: CASSPYASYGYTF. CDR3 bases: TGCGCCAGCAGCCCCTACGCTAGCTATGGCTACACCTTC.

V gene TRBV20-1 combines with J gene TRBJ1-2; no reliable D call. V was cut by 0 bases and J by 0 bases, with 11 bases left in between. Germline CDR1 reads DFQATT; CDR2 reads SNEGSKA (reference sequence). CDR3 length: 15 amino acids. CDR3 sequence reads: CSARDLESSNYGYTF. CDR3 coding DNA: TGCAGTGCTAGAGATCTGGAGTCTTCTAACTATGGCTACACCTTC.

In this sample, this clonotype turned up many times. The CDR3 is CASRRIGAEYGYTF. The CDR3 DNA reads as TGTGCCAGCCGAAGGATTGGGGCCGAGTATGGCTACACCTTC. J is TRBJ1-2 and V is TRBV6-5, with a tentative D call TRBD1 (5 bases). The V and J ends lost 8 bases and 5 bases respectively, with 18 bases between them. Germline loops: CDR1 MNHEY, CDR2 SVGAGI. The CDR3 is 14 amino acids.

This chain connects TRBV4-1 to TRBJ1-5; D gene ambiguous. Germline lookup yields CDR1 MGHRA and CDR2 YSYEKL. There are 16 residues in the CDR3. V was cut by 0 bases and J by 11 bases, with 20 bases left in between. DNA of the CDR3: TGCGCCAGCAGCCAAGAAATTTGGACCTATCCCGCGGCCCAGCATTTT. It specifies CASSQEIWTYPAAQHF.

As DNA, the CDR3 is TGTGCCAGCCGTCGAGGAGATGGCGGGACCCAGTACTTC. Its translation: CASRRGDGGTQYF. This chain connects TRBV27 to TRBJ2-5; D unresolved. Trimming pared 8 bases from V and 7 bases from J, leaving 17 bases between. Germline CDR1 reads MNHEY; CDR2 reads SMNVEV (reference sequence). The CDR3 has 13 residues.

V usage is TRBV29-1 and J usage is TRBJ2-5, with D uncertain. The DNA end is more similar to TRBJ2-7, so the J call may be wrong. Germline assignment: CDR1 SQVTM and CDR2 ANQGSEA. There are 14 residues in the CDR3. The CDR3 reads CSVKKGGTAYEQYF. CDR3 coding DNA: TGCAGCGTCAAGAAGGGTGGAACCGCCTACGAGCAGTACTTC.

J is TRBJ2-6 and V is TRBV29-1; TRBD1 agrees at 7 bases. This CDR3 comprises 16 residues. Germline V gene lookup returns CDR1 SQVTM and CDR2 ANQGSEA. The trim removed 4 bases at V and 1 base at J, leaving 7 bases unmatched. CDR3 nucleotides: TGCAGCGTTGGGCGGACAGGAGTTTCTGGGGCCAACGTCCTGACTTTC. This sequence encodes CSVGRTGVSGANVLTF.

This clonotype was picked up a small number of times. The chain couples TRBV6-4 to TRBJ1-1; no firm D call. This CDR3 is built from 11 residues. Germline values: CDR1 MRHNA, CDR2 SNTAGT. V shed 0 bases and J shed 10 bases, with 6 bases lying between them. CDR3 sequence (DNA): TGTGCCAGCAGTGACTCGAACAGAGCTTTCTTT. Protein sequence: CASSDSNRAFF.